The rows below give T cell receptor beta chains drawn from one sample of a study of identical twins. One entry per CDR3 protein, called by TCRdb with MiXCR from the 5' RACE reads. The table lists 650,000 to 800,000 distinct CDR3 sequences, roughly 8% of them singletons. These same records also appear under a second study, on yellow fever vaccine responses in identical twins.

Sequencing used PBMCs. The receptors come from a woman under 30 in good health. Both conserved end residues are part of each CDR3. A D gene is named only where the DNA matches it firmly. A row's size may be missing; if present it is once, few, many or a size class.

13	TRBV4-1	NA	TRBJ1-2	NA	TGCGCCAGCAGCCTTCAGGGTTCAGGTGGCTACACCTTC	CASSLQGSGGYTF
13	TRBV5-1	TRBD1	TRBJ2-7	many	TGCGCCAGCAGTCCGGACAGGGGCTACGAGCAGTACTTC	CASSPDRGYEQYF
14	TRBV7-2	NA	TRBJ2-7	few	TGTGCCAGCAGCTTAGGGGTATCGGCCTACGAGCAGTACTTC	CASSLGVSAYEQYF
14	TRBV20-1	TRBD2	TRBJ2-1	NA	TGCAGTGCTAGCGGGGGGGAGGCCTACAATGAGCAGTTCTTC	CSASGGEAYNEQFF
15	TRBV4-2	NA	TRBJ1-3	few	TGTGCCAGCAGCCAAGGACAACTGACTGGAAACACCATATATTTT	CASSQGQLTGNTIYF
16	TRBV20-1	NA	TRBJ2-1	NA	TGCAGTGCTAGAGATCAAGCGGCAAGCTCCTACAATGAGCAGTTCTTC	CSARDQAASSYNEQFF
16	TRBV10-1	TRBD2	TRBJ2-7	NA	TGCGCCAGCAGTGAGGGTGGTAGCGGGAGTGGGCTCGAGCAGTACTTC	CASSEGGSGSGLEQYF
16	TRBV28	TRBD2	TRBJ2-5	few	TGTGCCAGCAACCTAGAGGCGACTAGCGCGGGAGAGACCCAGTACTTC	CASNLEATSAGETQYF
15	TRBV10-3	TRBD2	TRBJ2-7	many	TGTGCCATCAGTGAGTCGGGAGCGGGAGTGTACGAGCAGTACTTC	CAISESGAGVYEQYF
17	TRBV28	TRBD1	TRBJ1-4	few	TGTGCCAGCAGTCCACCGCGAAGGACAGGCGCTAAAAAAGAGCTGTTTTTT	CASSPPRRTGAKKELFF